This T cell receptor beta chain was obtained from a study of blood T cell repertoires in COVID-19. Study-level information: T cells, B-cell-depleted T cells, or PBMCs supplied cDNA or gDNA.

This CDR3 spans 18 amino acids. Trimming removed 0 bases from V and 0 bases from J; junction bases left unmatched: 4. Germline loops: CDR1 SGDLS, CDR2 YYNGEE. Produced via immunoSEQ multiplex PCR; TCRdb's table is partial and in-frame only. The sample has hundreds of thousands of clones, 70% to 90% seen once; the top ten hold roughly 3%. The chain recombines TRBV9 with TRBJ2-3, with 13 bases lining up with TRBD2. The receptor comes from a man younger than 35 with active or convalescent COVID-19. Sequenced: peripheral blood. Written as DNA, the CDR3 is TGTGCCAGCAGCGTAGTTGGGACTAGCGGGGCTAGCACAGATACGCAGTATTTT. As protein: CASSVVGTSGASTDTQYF.